The 32 T cell receptor beta chains below come from one sample, sequenced in a study of CD8 T cells in ankylosing spondylitis. Whole-study findings and limits: Apparently characteristic of ankylosing spondylitis blood was a TCR beta motif (about eight highly homologous variants).

TCRdb re-analysed the 5' RACE reads in MiXCR, keeping a single row per CDR3 protein. The profile covers about 480,000 distinct CDR3 sequences, with approximately 17% appearing a single time and approximately 1% taken by the ten largest. Their cognate antigens are unknown. Sequencing input: blood, either unsorted or a sorted T cell fraction (not recorded which). The source is a male donor with ankylosing spondylitis.

This clonotype was seen more than once but under ten times. The chain recombines TRBV20-1 with TRBJ2-3; D unresolved. Per germline, CDR1 DFQATT and CDR2 SNEGSKA (reference sequence). This CDR3 is 16 amino acids long. V lost 1 base and J 0 bases, leaving 14 bases between the germline ends. DNA of the CDR3: TGCAGTGCTAGAGGGGGTGGGCAGCCCAGCACAGATACGCAGTATTTT. Protein: CSARGGGQPSTDTQYF.

This clonotype showed up just a few times. This chain uses TRBV9 with TRBJ2-7; 7 nucleotides line up with TRBD1. This CDR3 is 15 amino acids long. Germline V lookup: CDR1 SGDLS, CDR2 YYNGEE. J lost 1 base, V lost 0 bases, and 4 bases had no gene match. CDR3 region: CASSVGTGTSYEQYF. The CDR3 nucleotides are TGTGCCAGCAGCGTAGGGACAGGAACATCCTACGAGCAGTACTTC.

The rearrangement joins TRBV20-1 to TRBJ2-7; TRBD1 agrees at 7 bases. Germline trimming cut 6 bases from V and 2 bases from J; bases unmatched to any gene: 4. This CDR3 is 12 amino acids long. The V gene's germline CDR1 is DFQATT and CDR2 SNEGSKA (reference sequence). The CDR3 sequence is CSARTGTYEQYF. As DNA, the CDR3 is TGCAGTGCCCGGACAGGTACCTACGAGCAGTACTTC.

In this sample, this clonotype turned up a few times. This chain joins TRBV3-1 and TRBJ2-1; 12 bases align to TRBD1. This CDR3 spans 16 amino acids. The V and J ends lost 4 bases and 8 bases, in that order; junction bases with no gene match: 9. CDR1 LGHDT and CDR2 YNNKEL come from the germline V gene (reference sequence). The CDR3 DNA reads as TGTGCCAGCAGCCTCACCCCGGGACAGGGGGCGTATGAGCAGTTCTTC. Translated: CASSLTPGQGAYEQFF.

V and J are TRBV20-1 and TRBJ1-1; D is undetermined. Germline-derived CDR1 and CDR2 are DFQATT and SNEGSKA (reference sequence). V was pared by 0 bases and J by 8 bases, with 13 bases between. The CDR3 has 13 residues. CDR3 sequence reads: CSAREVQVGEAFF. For the CDR3, the DNA is TGCAGTGCTAGAGAAGTGCAGGTGGGGGAAGCTTTCTTT.

V and J are TRBV7-9 and TRBJ2-7; TRBD1 aligns across 10 bases. This CDR3 has 14 residues. J was trimmed by 2 bases and V by 6 bases; bases with no gene match: 4. Germline values: CDR1 SEHNR, CDR2 FQNEAQ (reference sequence). CDR3 DNA: TGTGCCAGCAGGCCCGGGACAGGGGCCTACGAGCAGTACTTC. Amino acid sequence: CASRPGTGAYEQYF.

This clonotype was picked up a small number of times. The CDR3 nucleotides read TGCAGCGAGCGGGGGAGAAGCACAGATACGCAGTATTTT. It specifies CSERGRSTDTQYF. This rearrangement joins TRBV20-1 to TRBJ2-3; TRBD2 agrees at 8 bases. Germline V gene sequence: CDR1 DFQATT, CDR2 SNEGSKA (reference sequence). CDR3 length: 13 residues.

The chain recombines TRBV3-1 with TRBJ2-1, with 7 positions matching TRBD1. The germline gives CDR1 LGHDT, CDR2 YNNKEL (reference sequence). After removal of 3 bases from V and 9 bases from J, the junction contained 8 bases not matched to a gene. There are 14 residues in the CDR3. The DNA for the CDR3 is TGTGCCAGCAGCCAGGCCTCAGGGGGAACTGAGCAGTTCTTC. This sequence encodes CASSQASGGTEQFF.

This clonotype appeared a few times. The rearrangement uses TRBV7-2 and TRBJ1-5, with D hard to call. Germline CDR1 and CDR2: SGHTA and FQGNSA. The CDR3 consists of 15 residues. Trimming shortened V by 5 bases and J by 7 bases, and 18 bases separated the two germline ends. The CDR3 nucleotides read TGTGCCAGCAGCCCCCGAGGGCAAAAGGGACAGCCCCAGCATTTT. Translated: CASSPRGQKGQPQHF.

The V call is TRBV20-1, the J call TRBJ2-5; no clear D gene. The CDR3 contains 12 residues. Trimming removed 0 bases at V and 4 bases at J, with 6 bases between. Germline V gene lookup returns CDR1 DFQATT and CDR2 SNEGSKA (reference sequence). The CDR3 nucleotides read TGCAGTGCTAGAGATGTAGGAGAGACCCAGTACTTC. It specifies CSARDVGETQYF.

V gene TRBV29-1 combines with J gene TRBJ2-5; D perhaps matches TRBD2 (6 bases). The CDR3 contains 14 residues. Trimming stripped 5 bases from V and 5 bases from J, with 18 bases between. The germline V gene has CDR1 SQVTM and CDR2 ANQGSEA. The CDR3 nucleotides are TGCAGCGTTACAAGCGGGCCATATGGCGAGACCCAGTACTTC. Its protein product is CSVTSGPYGETQYF.

This chain uses TRBV27 with TRBJ2-7, with a possible D match to TRBD1 (5 bases). The germline gives CDR1 MNHEY, CDR2 SMNVEV (reference sequence). V was cut by 6 bases and J by 0 bases, with 9 bases left in between. The length of the CDR3 is 13 residues. This chain's CDR3 is CASSYRRSYEQYF. CDR3 coding DNA: TGTGCCAGCAGCTACAGGCGCTCCTACGAGCAGTACTTC.

This chain uses TRBV5-1 with TRBJ2-5; D possibly corresponds to TRBD1 (6 bases). The CDR3 contains 14 residues. Germline CDR1 SGHRS, CDR2 YFSETQ. V was trimmed by 3 bases and J by 0 bases, leaving 9 bases between them. The CDR3 nucleotides are TGCGCCAGCAGCTCGGGGACACACCAAGAGACCCAGTACTTC. It is translated as CASSSGTHQETQYF.

The genes are TRBV20-1 and TRBJ2-7, with D hard to call. The CDR3 is 15 residues long. In germline, CDR1 is DFQATT, CDR2 SNEGSKA (reference sequence). V was trimmed by 5 bases and J by 4 bases, leaving 21 bases between them. CDR3 sequence: CSAGYRLESFYEQYF. The CDR3 coding sequence is TGCAGTGCTGGGTATAGGTTGGAGTCTTTTTACGAGCAGTACTTC.

In its sample, this clonotype was seen a few times. The V gene is TRBV12-3 or TRBV12-4, the J gene TRBJ2-7, with D tentatively TRBD1 or TRBD2 (5 bases each). Between the trimmed V and J ends, which lost 1 base and 6 bases, there was a span of 22 bases. CDR3 length: 17 residues. The DNA of the CDR3 is TGTGCCAGCAGTTTAGTGGACCCAACTATCGCTGGGGGCGAGCAGTACTTC. It translates to CASSLVDPTIAGGEQYF.

The chain employs TRBV6-6 and TRBJ1-2, with a possible D match to TRBD1 (5 bases). V shed 11 bases and J shed 1 base, with 11 bases lying between them. The CDR3 loop spans 12 amino acids. Germline assignment: CDR1 MNHNY and CDR2 SVGAGI (reference sequence). This CDR3 reads CAAGRNNYGYTF. The DNA for the CDR3 is TGTGCCGCGGGACGGAATAACTATGGCTACACCTTC.

This clonotype appeared a single time. This chain joins TRBV9 and TRBJ1-3; TRBD1 matches at 9 bases. This CDR3 has 16 amino acids. V trimming: 5 bases; J trimming: 3 bases; junction bases outside the gene matches: 9. Germline V gene lookup returns CDR1 SGDLS and CDR2 YYNGEE. CDR3 in amino acids: CASSRAGTGSGNTIYF. The CDR3 DNA reads TGTGCCAGCAGTAGGGCCGGGACAGGGAGTGGAAACACCATATATTTT. The full variable domain, with the rest looked up from reference TRBV9 and TRBJ1-3, is DSGVTQTPKHLITATGQRVTLRCSPRSGDLSVYWYQQSLDQGLQFLIQYYNGEERAKGNILERFSAQQFPDLHSELNLSSLELGDSALYFCASSRAGTGSGNTIYFGEGSWLTVV.

This clonotype has a handful of counts. This chain uses TRBV7-8 with TRBJ2-5, with TRBD1 identical over 7 bases. Germline V gene data show CDR1 as SGHVS and CDR2 as FQNEAQ. Losses at the gene ends were 4 bases for V and 5 bases for J; bases not matched to a gene: 7. The length of the CDR3 is 14 residues. The DNA for the CDR3 is TGTGCCAGCAGCTACAGGGGCCTCGGGGAGACCCAGTACTTC. Encoded protein: CASSYRGLGETQYF.

This clonotype was detected a few times. The chain recombines TRBV12-3 or TRBV12-4 with TRBJ1-5; unclear D gene. The CDR3 consists of 12 residues. V gave up 6 bases and J gave up 6 bases, with 9 bases separating them. The CDR3 protein is CASSQLSQPQHF. The CDR3 coding sequence is TGTGCCAGCAGCCAGTTAAGTCAGCCCCAGCATTTT.

The CDR3 nucleotides read TGTGCCAGCAGCGAGATAATAGGGTCGCAGAATGAGCAGTTCTTC. Protein product: CASSEIIGSQNEQFF. The chain links TRBV9 to TRBJ2-1; no clear D gene. There are 15 residues in the CDR3. Germline CDR1 reads SGDLS; CDR2 reads YYNGEE. With 3 bases removed from V and 7 bases from J, the gap between germline ends came to 17 bases.

This clonotype was seen more than once but under ten times. The chain is built from TRBV20-1 and TRBJ2-3; 10 bases are a match to TRBD1. This CDR3 region has 15 residues. J gave up 4 bases and V 2 bases, and 6 bases lay outside the gene matches. The V gene's germline CDR1 is DFQATT and CDR2 SNEGSKA (reference sequence). The CDR3 DNA sequence: TGCAGTGCTAGAATCCGGGACAGGGGCTCAGATACGCAGTATTTT. It is translated as CSARIRDRGSDTQYF.

The rearrangement links TRBV14 to TRBJ1-2; D ambiguous. Trimming removed 6 bases from V and 3 bases from J, with 11 bases in between. The CDR3 extends over 13 amino acids. Germline V gene lookup returns CDR1 SGHDN and CDR2 FVKESK. The CDR3 loop is CASSPTLYYGYTF. Here the CDR3 DNA reads TGTGCCAGCAGTCCGACACTCTACTATGGCTACACCTTC. The full variable domain, rest sourced from reference TRBV14 and TRBJ1-2, is EAGVTQFPSHSVIEKGQTVTLRCDPISGHDNLYWYRRVMGKEIKFLLHFVKESKQDESGMPNNRFLAERTGGTYSTLKVQPAELEDSGVYFCASSPTLYYGYTFGSGTRLTVV.

This clonotype was picked up a small number of times. The chain combines TRBV7-3 with TRBJ1-1, with D uncertain. The CDR3 has 13 residues. V dropped 5 bases and J dropped 6 bases, with 13 bases sitting between them. Germline lookup yields CDR1 SGHTA and CDR2 FQGTGA. The CDR3 here is CASSPRWGAEAFF. The CDR3, as DNA: TGTGCCAGCAGCCCAAGGTGGGGTGCTGAAGCTTTCTTT. The whole variable domain, remainder taken from reference TRBV7-3 and TRBJ1-1, is GAGVSQTPSNKVTEKGKYVELRCDPISGHTALYWYRQSLGQGPEFLIYFQGTGAADDSGLPNDRFFAVRPEGSVSTLKIQRTERGDSAVYLCASSPRWGAEAFFGQGTRLTVV.

This clonotype was counted only a few times. The V call is TRBV12-3 or TRBV12-4, the J call TRBJ2-1, with 10 bases identical to TRBD2. J lost 1 base, V lost 5 bases, and 5 bases had no gene match. The CDR3 length is 16 residues. The CDR3 sequence: CASSVLTSGSYNEQFF. The CDR3 DNA follows: TGTGCCAGCAGTGTATTGACTAGCGGGTCCTACAATGAGCAGTTCTTC.

The rearrangement uses TRBV7-9 and TRBJ1-1; no clear D gene. V lost 1 base and J lost 4, with 10 bases in between. Germline values: CDR1 SEHNR, CDR2 FQNEAQ (reference sequence). CDR3 length: 14 amino acids. The CDR3 nucleotides read TGTGCCAGCAGCTTAGGGACCCATCGCACTGAAGCTTTCTTT. Residues: CASSLGTHRTEAFF.

There are a few counts of this clonotype. The chain employs TRBV6-1 and TRBJ1-6; TRBD1 matches at 7 bases. The ends lost 7 bases at V and 4 bases at J; junction bases unmatched: 7. CDR1 and CDR2 from the germline V gene are MNHNS and SASEGT. This CDR3 comprises 15 residues. The CDR3 here is CASKTGTAYNSPLHF. The CDR3 region has the DNA TGTGCCAGCAAAACGGGGACAGCATATAATTCACCCCTCCACTTT.

The chain uses TRBV6-2 or TRBV6-3 and TRBJ1-1, with D possibly being TRBD1 (5 bases). V shed 2 bases and J shed 6 bases, with 16 bases lying between them. Germline CDR1 is MNHEY and CDR2 is SVGEGT. The CDR3 consists of 15 residues. The CDR3 here is CASSYPNAGGSEAFF. CDR3 DNA sequence: TGTGCCAGCAGTTACCCCAATGCCGGGGGGTCTGAAGCTTTCTTT.

The J gene is TRBJ1-1, the V gene TRBV7-8; 7 bases fit TRBD1. V lost 2 bases to trimming and J lost 4 bases; unmatched junction nucleotides: 4. Germline V gene lookup returns CDR1 SGHVS and CDR2 FQNEAQ. CDR3 length equals 14 residues. CDR3 amino acids: CASSLKQGFTEAFF. CDR3 DNA: TGTGCCAGCAGCTTAAAACAGGGGTTCACTGAAGCTTTCTTT.

This chain connects TRBV20-1 to TRBJ1-3; 7 bases agree with TRBD1. The CDR3 is made up of 14 amino acids. V trimming: 3 bases; J trimming: 3 bases; junction bases outside the gene matches: 5. Germline-derived CDR1 and CDR2 are DFQATT and SNEGSKA (reference sequence). CDR3: CSASTYRGGNTIYF. Written as DNA, the CDR3 is TGCAGTGCTAGTACTTACAGGGGTGGAAACACCATATATTTT.

The CDR3 is CASSFASGSTDTQYF. CDR3 sequence (DNA): TGTGCCAGCAGTTTTGCAAGCGGGAGCACAGATACGCAGTATTTT. The V gene is TRBV12-3 or TRBV12-4, the J gene TRBJ2-3; D is possibly TRBD2 (6 bases). Trimming took off 3 bases at V and 0 bases at J, with 10 bases between the two ends. The CDR3 runs 15 residues.

V gene TRBV28 combines with J gene TRBJ2-7; D gene ambiguous. Trimming stripped 2 bases from V and 2 bases from J, with 16 bases between. The CDR3 has 16 residues. The germline V gene encodes CDR1 MDHEN and CDR2 SYDVKM. Written as DNA, the CDR3 is TGTGCCAGCAGTTTAGGGCGGACCCCGCGGACCTACGAGCAGTACTTC. Translating it yields CASSLGRTPRTYEQYF.

The V call is TRBV20-1, the J call TRBJ2-7; no clear D gene. V lost 4 bases to trimming and J lost 0 bases, with 1 base between them. The length of the CDR3 is 10 residues. The V gene's germline CDR1 is DFQATT and CDR2 SNEGSKA (reference sequence). The CDR3 region has the DNA TGCAGTGCTAACTCCTACGAGCAGTACTTC. This codes for CSANSYEQYF.